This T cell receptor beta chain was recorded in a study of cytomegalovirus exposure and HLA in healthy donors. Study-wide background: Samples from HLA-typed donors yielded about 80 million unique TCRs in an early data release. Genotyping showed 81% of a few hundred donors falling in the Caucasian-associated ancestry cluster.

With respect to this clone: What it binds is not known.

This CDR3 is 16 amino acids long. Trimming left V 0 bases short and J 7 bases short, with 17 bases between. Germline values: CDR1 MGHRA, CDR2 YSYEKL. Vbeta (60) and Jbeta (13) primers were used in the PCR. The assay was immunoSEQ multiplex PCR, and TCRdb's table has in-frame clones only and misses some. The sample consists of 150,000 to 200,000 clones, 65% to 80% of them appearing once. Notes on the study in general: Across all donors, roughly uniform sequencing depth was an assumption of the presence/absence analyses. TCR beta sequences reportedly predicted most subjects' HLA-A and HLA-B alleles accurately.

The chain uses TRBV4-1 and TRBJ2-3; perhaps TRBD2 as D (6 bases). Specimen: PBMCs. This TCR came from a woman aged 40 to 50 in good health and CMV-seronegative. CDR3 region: CASSQDSGLGGNTQYF. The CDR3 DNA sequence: TGCGCCAGCAGCCAAGATTCGGGGCTAGGAGGGAATACGCAGTATTTT.